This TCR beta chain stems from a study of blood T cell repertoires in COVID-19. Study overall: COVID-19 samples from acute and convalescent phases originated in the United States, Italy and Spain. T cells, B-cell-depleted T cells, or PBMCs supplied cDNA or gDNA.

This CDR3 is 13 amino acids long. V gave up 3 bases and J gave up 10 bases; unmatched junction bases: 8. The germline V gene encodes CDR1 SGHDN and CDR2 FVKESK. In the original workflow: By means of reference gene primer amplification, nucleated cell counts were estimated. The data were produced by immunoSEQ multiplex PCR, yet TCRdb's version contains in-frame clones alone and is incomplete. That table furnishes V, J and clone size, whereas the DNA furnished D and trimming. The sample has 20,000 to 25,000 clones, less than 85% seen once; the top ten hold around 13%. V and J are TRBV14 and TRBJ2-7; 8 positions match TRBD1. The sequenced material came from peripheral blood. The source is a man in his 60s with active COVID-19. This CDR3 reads CASSQIDQGAQYF. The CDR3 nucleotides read TGTGCCAGCAGCCAGATCGATCAGGGGGCTCAGTACTTC.